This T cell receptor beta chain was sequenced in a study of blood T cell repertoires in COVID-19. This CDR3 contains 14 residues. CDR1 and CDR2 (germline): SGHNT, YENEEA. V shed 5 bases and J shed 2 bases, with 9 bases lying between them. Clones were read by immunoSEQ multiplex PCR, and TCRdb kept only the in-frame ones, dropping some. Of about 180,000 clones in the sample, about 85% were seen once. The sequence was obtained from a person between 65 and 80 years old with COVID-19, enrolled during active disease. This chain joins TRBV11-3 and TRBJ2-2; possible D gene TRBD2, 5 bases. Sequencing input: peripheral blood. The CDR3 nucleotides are TGTGCCAGCAGCCAGCGGCCCAACACCGGGGAGCTGTTTTTT. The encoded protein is CASSQRPNTGELFF.